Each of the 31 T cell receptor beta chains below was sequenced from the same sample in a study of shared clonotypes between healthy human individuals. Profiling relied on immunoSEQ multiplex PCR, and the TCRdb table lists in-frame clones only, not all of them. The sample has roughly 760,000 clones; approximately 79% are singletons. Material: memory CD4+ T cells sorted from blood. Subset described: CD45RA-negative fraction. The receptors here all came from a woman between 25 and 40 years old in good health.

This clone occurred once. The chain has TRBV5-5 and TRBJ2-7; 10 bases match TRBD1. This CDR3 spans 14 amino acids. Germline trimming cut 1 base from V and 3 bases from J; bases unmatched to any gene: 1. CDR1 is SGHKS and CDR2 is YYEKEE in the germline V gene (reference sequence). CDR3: CASSLRDRGYEQYF. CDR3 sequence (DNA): TGTGCCAGCAGCTTGAGGGACAGGGGCTACGAGCAGTACTTC.

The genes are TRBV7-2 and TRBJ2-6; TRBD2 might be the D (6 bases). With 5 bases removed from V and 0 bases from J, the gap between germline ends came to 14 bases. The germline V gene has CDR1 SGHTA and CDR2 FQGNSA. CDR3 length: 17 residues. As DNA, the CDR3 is TGTGCCAGCAGCCGTCGCGGGGCCGACTCTGGGGCCAACGTCCTGACTTTC. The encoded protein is CASSRRGADSGANVLTF.

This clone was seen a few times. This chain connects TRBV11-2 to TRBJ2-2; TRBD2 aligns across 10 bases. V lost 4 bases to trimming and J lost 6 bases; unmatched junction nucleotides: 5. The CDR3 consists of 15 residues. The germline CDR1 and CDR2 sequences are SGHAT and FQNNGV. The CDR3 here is CASSSSAGGPGELFF. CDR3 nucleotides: TGTGCCAGCAGCTCCTCAGCGGGAGGGCCCGGGGAGCTGTTTTTT. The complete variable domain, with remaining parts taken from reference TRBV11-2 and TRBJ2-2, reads EAGVAQSPRYKIIEKRQSVAFWCNPISGHATLYWYQQILGQGPKLLIQFQNNGVVDDSQLPKDRFSAERLKGVDSTLKIQPAKLEDSAVYLCASSSSAGGPGELFFGEGSRLTVL.

The CDR3 DNA sequence: TGTGCCAGCAGTCCGACCAGTCCTAGCGGGAGGGCGTACAATGAGCAGTTCTTC. It specifies CASSPTSPSGRAYNEQFF. The chain employs TRBV27 and TRBJ2-1; 12 bases fit TRBD2. Germline CDR1 is MNHEY and CDR2 is SMNVEV (reference sequence). The ends lost 5 bases at V and 4 bases at J; junction bases unmatched: 12. The CDR3 is 18 amino acids.

The CDR3 DNA reads TGCGCCAGCCGACCCGGACAGGGAGCCGGGGAGCTGTTTTTT. Amino acid sequence: CASRPGQGAGELFF. The rearrangement joins TRBV10-1 to TRBJ2-2, with 8 bases fitting TRBD1. Germline V gene data show CDR1 as WNHNN and CDR2 as SYGVQD (reference sequence). V gave up 8 bases and J gave up 6 bases; unmatched junction bases: 8. This CDR3 has 14 residues.

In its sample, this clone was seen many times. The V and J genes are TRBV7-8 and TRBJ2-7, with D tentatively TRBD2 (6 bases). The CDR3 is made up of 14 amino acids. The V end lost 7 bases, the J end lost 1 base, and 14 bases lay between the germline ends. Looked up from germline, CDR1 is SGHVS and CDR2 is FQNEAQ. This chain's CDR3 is CASNLGGPSYEQYF. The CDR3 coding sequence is TGTGCCAGCAACCTAGGAGGGCCTTCCTACGAGCAGTACTTC.

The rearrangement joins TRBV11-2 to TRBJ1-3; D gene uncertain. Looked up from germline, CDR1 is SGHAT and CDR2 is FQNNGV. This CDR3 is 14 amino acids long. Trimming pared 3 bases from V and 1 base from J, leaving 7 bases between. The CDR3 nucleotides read TGTGCCAGCAGCTTTCTGGGGTCTGGAAACACCATATATTTT. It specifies CASSFLGSGNTIYF.

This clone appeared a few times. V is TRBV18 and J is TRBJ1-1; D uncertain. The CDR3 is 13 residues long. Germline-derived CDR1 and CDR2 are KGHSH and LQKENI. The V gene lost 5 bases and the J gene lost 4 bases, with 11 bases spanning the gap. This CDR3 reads CASSAEGGTEAFF. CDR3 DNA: TGTGCCAGCTCAGCGGAGGGCGGCACTGAAGCTTTCTTT.

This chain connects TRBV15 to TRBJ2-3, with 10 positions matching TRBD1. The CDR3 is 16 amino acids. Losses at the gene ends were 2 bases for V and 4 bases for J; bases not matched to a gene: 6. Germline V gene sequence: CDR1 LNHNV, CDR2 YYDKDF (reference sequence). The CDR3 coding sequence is TGTGCCACCAGCAGAACCCGGGACAGGGGACCAGATACGCAGTATTTT. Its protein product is CATSRTRDRGPDTQYF.

In DNA form, the CDR3 reads TGTGCCAGCAGCGACCTGACTAGCGGGTTCTACAATGAGCAGTTCTTC. Translated, it gives CASSDLTSGFYNEQFF. The gene calls are TRBV14 and TRBJ2-1; TRBD2 aligns across 10 bases. V lost 5 bases to trimming and J lost 3 bases; unmatched junction nucleotides: 7. Germline V gives CDR1 SGHDN, CDR2 FVKESK. This CDR3 spans 16 amino acids.

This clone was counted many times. CDR3 coding DNA: TGTGCCAGTGTCAGAGCAACTAATGAAAAACTGTTTTTT. Its translation is CASVRATNEKLFF. V gene TRBV6-6 combines with J gene TRBJ1-4, with D hard to call. The CDR3 is 13 amino acids. Germline assignment: CDR1 MNHNY and CDR2 SVGAGI (reference sequence). The V and J ends lost 9 bases and 0 bases respectively, with 8 bases between them.

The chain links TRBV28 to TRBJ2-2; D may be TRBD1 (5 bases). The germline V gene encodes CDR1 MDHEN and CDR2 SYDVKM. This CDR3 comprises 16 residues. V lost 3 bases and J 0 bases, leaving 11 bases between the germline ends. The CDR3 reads CASSFNRLANTGELFF. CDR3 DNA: TGTGCCAGCAGTTTTAACAGGCTCGCGAACACCGGGGAGCTGTTTTTT.

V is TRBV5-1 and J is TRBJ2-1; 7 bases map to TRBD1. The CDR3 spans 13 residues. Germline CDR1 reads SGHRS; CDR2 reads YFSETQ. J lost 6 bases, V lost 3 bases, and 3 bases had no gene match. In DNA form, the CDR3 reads TGCGCCAGCAGCTCCGACAGGGTCAATGAGCAGTTCTTC. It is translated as CASSSDRVNEQFF.

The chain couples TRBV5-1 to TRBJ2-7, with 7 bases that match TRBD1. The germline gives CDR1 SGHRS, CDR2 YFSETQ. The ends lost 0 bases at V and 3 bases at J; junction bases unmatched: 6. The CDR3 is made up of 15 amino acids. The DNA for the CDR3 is TGCGCCAGCAGCTTGGCCGGGACAGACCTCTACGAGCAGTACTTC. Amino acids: CASSLAGTDLYEQYF.

The CDR3 spells CASSRLASINGDEQFF. CDR3 coding DNA: TGTGCCAGCAGCCGACTTGCTAGTATAAATGGCGATGAGCAGTTCTTC. The chain joins TRBV7-2 to TRBJ2-1, with D uncertain. This CDR3 is 16 amino acids long. Germline values: CDR1 SGHTA, CDR2 FQGNSA. Between the trimmed V and J ends, which lost 5 bases and 8 bases, there was a span of 22 bases.

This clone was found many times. The DNA for the CDR3 is TGTGCCAGCAGTTTTCAACTAGCGGGAGACAATGAGCAGTTCTTC. Protein: CASSFQLAGDNEQFF. The chain is built from TRBV28 and TRBJ2-1; TRBD2 matches 11 bases. Trimming removed 3 bases from V and 5 bases from J; junction bases left unmatched: 3. This CDR3 contains 15 residues. Germline CDR1 MDHEN, CDR2 SYDVKM.

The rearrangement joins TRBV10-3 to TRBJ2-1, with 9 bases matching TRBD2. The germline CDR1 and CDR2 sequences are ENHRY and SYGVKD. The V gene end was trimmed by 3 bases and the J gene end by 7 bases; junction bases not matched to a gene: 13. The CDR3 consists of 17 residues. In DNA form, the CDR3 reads TGTGCCATCAGTGACCCAACGACCAGCGGGAGGCTTAATGAGCAGTTCTTC. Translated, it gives CAISDPTTSGRLNEQFF.

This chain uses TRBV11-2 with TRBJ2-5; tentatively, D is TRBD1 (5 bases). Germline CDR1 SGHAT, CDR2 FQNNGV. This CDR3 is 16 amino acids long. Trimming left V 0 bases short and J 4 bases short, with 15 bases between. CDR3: CASSLEGFAGRETQYF. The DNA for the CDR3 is TGTGCCAGCAGCTTAGAAGGCTTTGCAGGGCGAGAGACCCAGTACTTC.

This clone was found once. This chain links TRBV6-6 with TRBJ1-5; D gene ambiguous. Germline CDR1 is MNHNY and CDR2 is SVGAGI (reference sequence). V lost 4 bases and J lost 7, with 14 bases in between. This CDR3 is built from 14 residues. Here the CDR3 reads CASSLGGIGQPQHF. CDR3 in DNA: TGTGCCAGCAGTTTGGGAGGGATCGGCCAGCCCCAGCATTTT.

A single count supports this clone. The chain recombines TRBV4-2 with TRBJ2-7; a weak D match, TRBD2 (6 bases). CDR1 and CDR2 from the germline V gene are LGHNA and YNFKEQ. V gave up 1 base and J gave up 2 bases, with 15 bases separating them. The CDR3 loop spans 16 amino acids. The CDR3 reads CASSQGEASETYEQYF. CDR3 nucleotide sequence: TGTGCCAGCAGCCAAGGTGAGGCTAGCGAGACCTACGAGCAGTACTTC.

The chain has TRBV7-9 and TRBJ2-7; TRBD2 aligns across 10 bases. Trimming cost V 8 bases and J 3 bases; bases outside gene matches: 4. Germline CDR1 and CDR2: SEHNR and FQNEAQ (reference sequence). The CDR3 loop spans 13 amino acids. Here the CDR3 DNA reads TGTGCCAGCGGCAGACTAGCGGGCTACGAGCAGTACTTC. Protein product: CASGRLAGYEQYF.

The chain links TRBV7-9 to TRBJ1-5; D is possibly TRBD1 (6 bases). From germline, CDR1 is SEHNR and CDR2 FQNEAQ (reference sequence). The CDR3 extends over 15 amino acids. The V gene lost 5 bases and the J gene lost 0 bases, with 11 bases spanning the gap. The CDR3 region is CASSDDRYSNQPQHF. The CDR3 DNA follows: TGTGCCAGCAGCGATGACAGGTATAGCAATCAGCCCCAGCATTTT. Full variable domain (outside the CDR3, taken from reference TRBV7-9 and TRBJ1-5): DTGVSQNPRHKITKRGQNVTFRCDPISEHNRLYWYRQTLGQGPEFLTYFQNEAQLEKSRLLSDRFSAERPKGSFSTLEIQRTEQGDSAMYLCASSDDRYSNQPQHFGDGTRLSIL.

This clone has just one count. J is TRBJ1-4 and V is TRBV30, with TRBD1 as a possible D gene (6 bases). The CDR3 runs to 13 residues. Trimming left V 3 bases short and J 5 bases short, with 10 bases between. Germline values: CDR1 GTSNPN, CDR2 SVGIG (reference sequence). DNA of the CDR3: TGTGCCTGGAGATGGGGGGCGAATGAAAAACTGTTTTTT. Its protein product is CAWRWGANEKLFF.

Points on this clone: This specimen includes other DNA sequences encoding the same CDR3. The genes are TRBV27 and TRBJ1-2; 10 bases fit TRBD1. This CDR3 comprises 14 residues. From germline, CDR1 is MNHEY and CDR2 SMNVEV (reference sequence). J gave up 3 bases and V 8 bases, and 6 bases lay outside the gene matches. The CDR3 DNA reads TGTGCCAGCTCCCCCGGGACAGGGGACTATGGCTACACCTTC. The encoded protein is CASSPGTGDYGYTF.

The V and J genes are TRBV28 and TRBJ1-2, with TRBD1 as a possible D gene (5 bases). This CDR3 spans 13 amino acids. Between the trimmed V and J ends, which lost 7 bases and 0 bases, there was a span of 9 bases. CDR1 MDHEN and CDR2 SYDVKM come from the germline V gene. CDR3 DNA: TGTGCCAGCATTGGGGGAGCTAACTATGGCTACACCTTC. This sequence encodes CASIGGANYGYTF.

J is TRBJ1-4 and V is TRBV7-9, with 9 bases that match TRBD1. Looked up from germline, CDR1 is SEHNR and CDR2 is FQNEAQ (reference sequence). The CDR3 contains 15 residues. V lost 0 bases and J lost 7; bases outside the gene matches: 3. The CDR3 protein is CASSLARQGGEKLFF. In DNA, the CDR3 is TGTGCCAGCAGCTTAGCGCGACAGGGGGGTGAAAAACTGTTTTTT.

In nucleotides, the CDR3 is TGTGCCAGCAGTTTAGACGGGCACGGGGCCAACGTCCTGACTTTC. Amino acids: CASSLDGHGANVLTF. The chain carries TRBV28 and TRBJ2-6; D gene unclear. This CDR3 has 15 residues. Germline-derived CDR1 and CDR2 are MDHEN and SYDVKM. The V end was cut by 2 bases, the J end by 4 bases, with 9 bases between. Using reference TRBV28 and TRBJ2-6 for the parts outside the CDR3, the full variable domain is DVKVTQSSRYLVKRTGEKVFLECVQDMDHENMFWYRQDPGLGLRLIYFSYDVKMKEKGDIPEGYSVSREKKERFSLILESASTNQTSMYLCASSLDGHGANVLTFGAGSRLTVL.

The CDR3 sequence is CASSTAWGQPQHF. The CDR3 bases are TGTGCCAGTAGTACGGCCTGGGGTCAGCCCCAGCATTTT. The V gene is TRBV19, the J gene TRBJ1-5, with D uncertain. Germline CDR1 and CDR2: LNHDA and SQIVND (reference sequence). The CDR3 is 13 residues long. V shed 4 bases and J shed 6 bases, with 10 bases lying between them.

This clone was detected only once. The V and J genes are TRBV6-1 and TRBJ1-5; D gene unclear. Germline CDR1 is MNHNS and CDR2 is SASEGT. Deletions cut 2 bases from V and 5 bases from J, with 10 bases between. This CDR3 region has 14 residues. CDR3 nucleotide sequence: TGTGCCAGCAGTGAACCGGCTAACTATCAGCCCCAGCATTTT. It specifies CASSEPANYQPQHF.

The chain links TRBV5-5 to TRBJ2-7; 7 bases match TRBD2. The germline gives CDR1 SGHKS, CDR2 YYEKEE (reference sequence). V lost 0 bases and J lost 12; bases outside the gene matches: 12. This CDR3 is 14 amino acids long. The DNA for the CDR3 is TGTGCCAGCAGCTTGGGGGGCCTAGCGGCCACCGCGTACTTC. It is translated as CASSLGGLAATAYF.

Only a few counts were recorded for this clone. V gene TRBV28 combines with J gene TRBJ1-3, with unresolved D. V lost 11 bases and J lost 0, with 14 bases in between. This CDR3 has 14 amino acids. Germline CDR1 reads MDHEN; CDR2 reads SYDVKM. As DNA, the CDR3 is TGTGCCTCTTTAAGGGTCAGCTCTGGAAACACCATATATTTT. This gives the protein CASLRVSSGNTIYF.